This note documents a single T cell receptor (beta chain) sequence. Distinct nucleotide sequences in the sample also encode this CDR3. Participants had their cohort set by participant-reported clinical history. This record comes from a study of blood T cell repertoires in COVID-19. Germline CDR1 reads SGHRS; CDR2 reads YFSETQ. Trimming removed 5 bases from V and 4 bases from J; junction bases left unmatched: 4. This CDR3 comprises 14 residues. Clones were read by immunoSEQ multiplex PCR, and TCRdb kept only the in-frame ones, dropping some. The repertoire consists of around 300,000 clones, with just under 90% occurring once and the leading ten covering roughly a tenth.

This sequence was found in a woman aged 30 to 39 who had recovered from COVID-19. Sequencing was performed on PBMCs or T cells enriched from blood (not recorded which). The V and J genes are TRBV5-1 and TRBJ1-1, with TRBD1 identical over 11 bases. The CDR3 here is CASSSGTGGTEAFF. DNA for the CDR3: TGCGCCAGCAGTTCCGGGACAGGGGGCACTGAAGCTTTCTTT.